A selection of T cell receptor beta chains follows, all from one sample in a study of cytomegalovirus exposure and HLA in healthy donors. Clones were sequenced by immunoSEQ multiplex PCR, and TCRdb holds only the in-frame ones, with some missing. The sample yields 160,000 or so clones, over 70% seen once. The source material was PBMCs. The receptors shown here come from a man aged 18-30 years in good health and CMV-seropositive. The CDR3 runs from the conserved cysteine through the conserved F or W. D genes are given only for firm matches. Rows give clone size only sometimes, using once, few, many, or a class for an expanded clone.

size	J	V	D	CDR3	DNA
NA	TRBJ1-2	TRBV6-5	NA	CASSYDRSGFNGYTF	TGTGCCAGCAGTTACGATCGGTCAGGGTTCAATGGCTACACCTTC
NA	TRBJ2-2	TRBV9	NA	CASSGGGSNTGELFF	TGTGCCAGCAGCGGCGGAGGGTCAAACACCGGGGAGCTGTTTTTT
once	TRBJ2-5	TRBV5-1	NA	CASSLGGDETQYF	TGCGCCAGCAGCTTGGGGGGGGATGAGACCCAGTACTTC
NA	TRBJ2-7	TRBV18	NA	CASSPETGALEQYF	TGTGCCAGCTCACCAGAGACTGGCGCGTTGGAGCAGTACTTC
NA	TRBJ1-1	TRBV6-1	TRBD1	CASSDTGDTEAFF	TGTGCCAGCAGCGACACAGGGGACACTGAAGCTTTCTTT
NA	TRBJ2-2	TRBV7-9	NA	CASTTGTGELFF	TGTGCCAGCACAACCGGCACCGGGGAGCTGTTTTTT
NA	TRBJ2-7	TRBV2	NA	CASSEGGGGAYEQYF	TGTGCCAGCAGTGAAGGCGGAGGGGGCGCCTACGAGCAGTACTTC
few	TRBJ1-1	TRBV2	NA	CASRRGGVAEAFF	TGTGCCAGCAGGAGGGGGGGGGTTGCTGAAGCTTTCTTT
once	TRBJ1-2	TRBV4-2	TRBD1	CASSQDPSDRGYGYTF	TGTGCCAGCAGCCAAGATCCCTCCGACAGGGGATATGGCTACACCTTC
NA	TRBJ2-1	TRBV6-1	TRBD2	CASSVTGGGSYNEQFF	TGTGCCAGCAGTGTGACTGGCGGGGGCTCCTACAATGAGCAGTTCTTC
NA	TRBJ1-3	TRBV13	NA	CASARVLNSGNTIYF	TGTGCCAGCGCCAGAGTTTTGAACAGTGGAAACACCATATATTTT
NA	TRBJ1-1	TRBV19	TRBD1	CASSADRDTEAFF	TGTGCCAGTAGTGCCGACAGGGATACTGAAGCTTTCTTT
NA	TRBJ2-7	TRBV4-1	TRBD2	CASSQERGGSIHEQYF	TGCGCCAGCAGCCAAGAACGTGGCGGGAGTATACACGAGCAGTACTTC
NA	TRBJ1-6	TRBV4-1	NA	CASSQERRAAGNSPLHF	TGCGCCAGCAGCCAAGAACGAAGGGCGGCAGGGAATTCACCCCTCCACTTT
NA	TRBJ2-7	TRBV5-1	TRBD2	CASSITSGSYEQYF	TGCGCCAGCAGCATTACGAGCGGGAGTTACGAGCAGTACTTC
NA	TRBJ2-1	TRBV5-1	NA	CASSLSVNNEQFF	TGCGCCAGCAGCTTGTCGGTAAACAATGAGCAGTTCTTC
NA	TRBJ2-3	TRBV29-1	TRBD2	CSVLAGVADTQYF	TGCAGCGTTCTAGCGGGGGTCGCAGATACGCAGTATTTT
NA	TRBJ2-2	TRBV7-9	NA	CSSSLGTSYGRELFF	TGTTCCAGCAGCTTAGGTACTAGCTACGGCCGGGAGCTGTTTTTT
NA	TRBJ2-7	TRBV2	TRBD2	CASRRQGATAGGSYEQYF	TGTGCCAGCAGGCGACAGGGCGCAACAGCGGGAGGATCCTACGAGCAGTACTTC
once	TRBJ1-4	TRBV6-1	NA	CASSDRTTNEKLFF	TGTGCCAGCAGTGACAGAACCACTAATGAAAAACTGTTTTTT
few	TRBJ2-7	TRBV21-1	NA	CASSPLSPTGSYEQYF	TGTGCCAGCAGCCCCCTGTCCCCGACAGGTTCCTACGAGCAGTACTTC
NA	TRBJ2-2	TRBV29-1	NA	CSATPEKRANTGELFF	TGCAGCGCCACACCCGAGAAGAGGGCGAACACCGGGGAGCTGTTTTTT
NA	TRBJ2-1	TRBV4-3	TRBD2	CASSSRAGAGDEQFF	TGCGCCAGCAGCTCACGAGCGGGGGCTGGGGATGAGCAGTTCTTC
NA	TRBJ1-2	TRBV5-6	NA	CASSLAGKHYGYTF	TGTGCCAGCAGCTTGGCAGGGAAGCACTATGGCTACACCTTC
NA	TRBJ1-2	TRBV5-6	NA	CASSLGVGGAKGYTF	TGTGCCAGCAGCTTGGGGGTGGGAGGCGCGAAGGGCTACACCTTC
NA	TRBJ2-1	TRBV7-6	NA	CASSLDRDHEQFF	TGTGCCAGCAGCTTAGACAGGGACCATGAGCAGTTCTTC
NA	TRBJ1-5	TRBV7-8	NA	CASSLLGAYSNQPQHF	TGTGCCAGCAGCTTGTTGGGCGCGTATAGCAATCAGCCCCAGCATTTT
NA	TRBJ2-5	TRBV4-2	NA	CASSQDQGQETQYF	TGTGCCAGCAGCCAAGATCAGGGACAAGAGACCCAGTACTTC
NA	TRBJ1-4	TRBV6-5	TRBD1	CASSYEQGALREKLFF	TGTGCCAGCAGTTACGAACAGGGGGCGTTGCGGGAAAAACTGTTTTTT
NA	TRBJ1-5	TRBV5-8	NA	CASSFHSNQPQHF	TGTGCCAGCAGCTTCCATAGCAATCAGCCCCAGCATTTT